These T cell receptor beta chains were read from a single sample in a study of blood T cell repertoires in COVID-19. Sequencing was performed with immunoSEQ multiplex PCR; in TCRdb, only in-frame clones are kept and a portion is missing. The table lists roughly 40,000 clones, more than 75% of them singletons. The sequenced material came from peripheral blood. Receptor source: a man between 65 and 79 years old with active or convalescent COVID-19. The CDR3 runs from the conserved cysteine through the conserved F or W. The order of the fields is D gene, J gene, clone size, V gene, CDR3 DNA, CDR3 protein. A D gene is named only where the DNA matches it firmly. Clone size appears in some rows only: once, few, many, or a class for an expanded clone.

D gene: -; J gene: TRBJ1-2; clone size: -; V gene: TRBV6-5; CDR3 DNA: TGTGCCAGCAGAAGTCAGGTTAACTATGGCTACACCTTC; CDR3 protein: CASRSQVNYGYTF
D gene: -; J gene: TRBJ1-6; clone size: -; V gene: TRBV9; CDR3 DNA: TGTGCCAGCAACCCCGGCGGGGGGGTACAGTCACCCCTCCACTTT; CDR3 protein: CASNPGGGVQSPLHF
D gene: -; J gene: TRBJ2-2; clone size: -; V gene: TRBV4-2; CDR3 DNA: TGTGCCAGCAGCCAGGACAGAAACACCGGGGAGCTGTTTTTT; CDR3 protein: CASSQDRNTGELFF
D gene: TRBD1; J gene: TRBJ1-6; clone size: few; V gene: TRBV11-2; CDR3 DNA: TGTGCCAGCCAACGGGACAGGGAGGCATCTTCACCCCTCCACTTT; CDR3 protein: CASQRDREASSPLHF
D gene: -; J gene: TRBJ2-6; clone size: -; V gene: TRBV5-1; CDR3 DNA: TGCGCCAGCAATCTGCAAGCCTCTTCTGGGGCCAACGTCCTGACTTTC; CDR3 protein: CASNLQASSGANVLTF
D gene: -; J gene: TRBJ1-4; clone size: -; V gene: TRBV10-2; CDR3 DNA: TGCGCCAGCGGCTTAGGACAAAAAGCTAATGAAAAACTGTTTTTT; CDR3 protein: CASGLGQKANEKLFF
D gene: TRBD2; J gene: TRBJ2-5; clone size: -; V gene: TRBV3-1/TRBV3-2; CDR3 DNA: TGTGCCAGCAGCCAAATGCGGGGGTTCCAAGAGACCCAGTACTTC; CDR3 protein: CASSQMRGFQETQYF
D gene: -; J gene: TRBJ2-7; clone size: -; V gene: TRBV2; CDR3 DNA: TGTGCCAGCAGTGGAGTAGGACAGAGCTACGAGCAGTACTTC; CDR3 protein: CASSGVGQSYEQYF
D gene: TRBD1; J gene: TRBJ2-7; clone size: once; V gene: TRBV10-3; CDR3 DNA: TGTGCCATCGGAGCAGGACAGGGCTTCGAGCAGTACTTC; CDR3 protein: CAIGAGQGFEQYF
D gene: TRBD1; J gene: TRBJ1-5; clone size: -; V gene: TRBV4-1; CDR3 DNA: TGCGCCAGCAGCCAAGTCGGACAGGGTGGCAATCAGCCCCAGCATTTT; CDR3 protein: CASSQVGQGGNQPQHF
D gene: -; J gene: TRBJ1-6; clone size: -; V gene: TRBV19; CDR3 DNA: TGTGCCAGTAGTGCTACAGGTACCTGGGATTCACCCCTCCACTTT; CDR3 protein: CASSATGTWDSPLHF
D gene: TRBD2; J gene: TRBJ2-1; clone size: few; V gene: TRBV30; CDR3 DNA: TGTGCCTGGGGAGGGACTAGCGGGGCCTACAATGAGCAGTTCTTC; CDR3 protein: CAWGGTSGAYNEQFF
D gene: -; J gene: TRBJ2-1; clone size: few; V gene: TRBV27; CDR3 DNA: TGTGCCAGCAGTTTATACGGTCGGAGCTCCTACAATGAGCAGTTCTTC; CDR3 protein: CASSLYGRSSYNEQFF
D gene: -; J gene: TRBJ1-2; clone size: -; V gene: TRBV18; CDR3 DNA: TGTGCCAGCTCACCACCAGGGATGCGGGTGAGTGGCTACACCTTC; CDR3 protein: CASSPPGMRVSGYTF
D gene: -; J gene: TRBJ1-6; clone size: -; V gene: TRBV6-1; CDR3 DNA: TGTGCCAGCAGTGAAGGGAGCTCCTATAATTCACCCCTCCACTTT; CDR3 protein: CASSEGSSYNSPLHF
D gene: TRBD1; J gene: TRBJ1-6; clone size: -; V gene: TRBV5-1; CDR3 DNA: TGCGCCAGCAGCTTGGACAGGGGGCGCGGTTCACCCCTCCACTTT; CDR3 protein: CASSLDRGRGSPLHF
D gene: -; J gene: TRBJ1-4; clone size: -; V gene: TRBV30; CDR3 DNA: TGTGCCTGGAGTGAACCGGGATTTTCTAATGAAAAACTGTTTTTT; CDR3 protein: CAWSEPGFSNEKLFF
D gene: TRBD2; J gene: TRBJ2-3; clone size: few; V gene: TRBV29-1; CDR3 DNA: TGCAGCGTAACCCCGGGAGGGGGTGGCACAGATACGCAGTATTTT; CDR3 protein: CSVTPGGGGTDTQYF
D gene: -; J gene: TRBJ2-7; clone size: -; V gene: TRBV15; CDR3 DNA: TGTGCCACCAGCAGAGACAGCTCCTACGAGCAGTACTTC; CDR3 protein: CATSRDSSYEQYF
D gene: -; J gene: TRBJ1-5; clone size: -; V gene: TRBV28; CDR3 DNA: TGTGCCAGCATAGGGGGGGCTCAGCCCCAGCATTTT; CDR3 protein: CASIGGAQPQHF
D gene: TRBD1; J gene: TRBJ2-5; clone size: -; V gene: TRBV2; CDR3 DNA: TGTGCCAGCCTTAAGGGACAGGGCGAAGAGACCCAGTACTTC; CDR3 protein: CASLKGQGEETQYF
D gene: TRBD1; J gene: TRBJ1-2; clone size: -; V gene: TRBV6-5; CDR3 DNA: TGTGCCACAGGAACAAACAGGGGGACAAATGGCTACACCTTC; CDR3 protein: CATGTNRGTNGYTF
D gene: -; J gene: TRBJ2-5; clone size: -; V gene: TRBV10-3; CDR3 DNA: TGTGCCATCAGGGATCCCAGGGGAGAGACCCAGTACTTC; CDR3 protein: CAIRDPRGETQYF
D gene: -; J gene: TRBJ1-1; clone size: -; V gene: TRBV27; CDR3 DNA: TGTGCCAGCAGGGAAAGGACGCGGAGGGGAATGGCACTTAACATAACTGAAGCTTTCTTT; CDR3 protein: CASRERTRRGMALNITEAFF
D gene: -; J gene: TRBJ2-1; clone size: -; V gene: TRBV11-2; CDR3 DNA: TGTGCCAGCAGCTTTGCGCTGTCTAGAACCAATGAGCAGTTCTTC; CDR3 protein: CASSFALSRTNEQFF
D gene: TRBD1; J gene: TRBJ2-5; clone size: -; V gene: TRBV2; CDR3 DNA: TGTGCCAGCCGACCCCGGACAGGGGAAGAGACCCAGTACTTC; CDR3 protein: CASRPRTGEETQYF
D gene: -; J gene: TRBJ1-6; clone size: -; V gene: TRBV6-1; CDR3 DNA: TGTGCCAGCAGTGAAGAACGAGGGGGACATTCACCCCTCCACTTT; CDR3 protein: CASSEERGGHSPLHF
D gene: -; J gene: TRBJ1-1; clone size: -; V gene: TRBV2; CDR3 DNA: TGTGCCAGCGCGGGAGTTTCGAACACTGAAGCTTTCTTT; CDR3 protein: CASAGVSNTEAFF